This T cell receptor beta chain was sequenced during a study of blood T cell repertoires in COVID-19. The wider study: Italy, Spain and the United States were the sources of the convalescent and acute COVID-19 samples. Sample material is recorded as cDNA or gDNA derived from T cells, B-cell-depleted T cells, or PBMCs.

Repertoires were generated with immunoSEQ multiplex PCR, while TCRdb's copy carries only in-frame clones and drops some. The table shows over 150,000 clones, with just under 90% occurring only once. There are 15 residues in the CDR3. Germline V CDR1 and CDR2: KGHSH, LQKENI. V lost 3 bases and J lost 1; bases outside the gene matches: 4. Recruited during active infection, patients (from Seattle) were subsequently followed longitudinally. The receptor comes from a woman in her sixties or seventies with COVID-19, enrolled during active disease. J is TRBJ1-1 and V is TRBV18; 8 bases are a match to TRBD1. Sequencing input: peripheral blood. The CDR3: CASSPSGQGNTEAFF. The CDR3 region has the DNA TGTGCCAGCTCACCTTCTGGACAGGGGAACACTGAAGCTTTCTTT.